Detailed here is one T cell receptor beta chain. The antigen is undetermined. The entry originates in a study of OX40 agonist ivuxolimab in advanced cancers. Turning to the study itself: Patients treated during dose escalation were battling hepatocellular carcinoma, melanoma, renal cell or head and neck cancer. Prior anti-PD-1, anti-PD-L1 or anti-CTLA-4 therapy did not bar entry, and roughly 40% had some.

The germline CDR1 and CDR2 sequences are MRHNA and SNTAGT. This CDR3 has 13 amino acids. Trimming took 6 bases from V and 6 from J; bases not matched to a gene: 6. Here immunoSEQ multiplex PCR was the method, and the copy in TCRdb shows in-frame clones only, minus some. The table lists fewer than 40,000 clones, 70% to 90% of them singletons. Points from the study as a whole: CD4+ T cells averaged fewer expanded clones than CD8+ T cells. Patients who responded partially at 0.1-3.0 mg/kg showed clonal expansion ranking among the lowest.

The source material was CD4+ or CD8+ T cells sorted from blood, sampled in a trial of the OX40 agonist ivuxolimab. The source is an adult with an advanced solid tumor such as melanoma, head and neck, liver or kidney cancer. This sequence joins TRBV6-4 and TRBJ1-2; the match to TRBD1 covers 8 bases. In DNA form, the CDR3 reads TGTGCCAGCAGCCCGGGACAGGTAAATGGCTACACCTTC. It yields the protein CASSPGQVNGYTF.